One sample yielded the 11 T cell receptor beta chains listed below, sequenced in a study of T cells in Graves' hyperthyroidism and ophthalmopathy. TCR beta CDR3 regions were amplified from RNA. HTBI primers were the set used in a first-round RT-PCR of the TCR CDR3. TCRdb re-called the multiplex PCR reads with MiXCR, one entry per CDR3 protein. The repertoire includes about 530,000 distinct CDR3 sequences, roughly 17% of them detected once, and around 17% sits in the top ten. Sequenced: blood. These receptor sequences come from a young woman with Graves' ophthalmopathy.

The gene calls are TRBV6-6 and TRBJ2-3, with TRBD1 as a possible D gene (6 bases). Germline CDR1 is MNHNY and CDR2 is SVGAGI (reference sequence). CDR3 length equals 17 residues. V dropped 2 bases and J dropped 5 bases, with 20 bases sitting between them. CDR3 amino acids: CASSYGIQGKIRDTQYF. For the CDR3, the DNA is TGTGCCAGCAGTTACGGGATACAGGGAAAAATCCGAGATACGCAGTATTTT.

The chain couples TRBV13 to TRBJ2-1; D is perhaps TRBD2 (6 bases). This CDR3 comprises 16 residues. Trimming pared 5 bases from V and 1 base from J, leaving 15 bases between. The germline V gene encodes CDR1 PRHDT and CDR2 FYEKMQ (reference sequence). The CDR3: CASSLPSSASYNEQFF. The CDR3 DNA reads TGTGCCAGCAGCCTCCCTTCTAGCGCATCCTACAATGAGCAGTTCTTC.

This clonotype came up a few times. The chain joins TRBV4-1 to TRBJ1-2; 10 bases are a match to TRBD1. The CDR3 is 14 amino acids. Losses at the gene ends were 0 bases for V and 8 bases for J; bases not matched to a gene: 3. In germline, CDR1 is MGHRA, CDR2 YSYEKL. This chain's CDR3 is CASSQEGQGGGYTF. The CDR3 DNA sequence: TGCGCCAGCAGCCAAGAAGGACAGGGGGGGGGCTACACCTTC.

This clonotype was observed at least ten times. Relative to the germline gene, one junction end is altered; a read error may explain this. The CDR3 sequence is CASSFILGKGETQYF. Written as DNA, the CDR3 is TGTGCTAGCAGTTTCATCCTGGGGAAGGGCGAGACCCAGTACTTC. The V and J genes are TRBV7-7 and TRBJ2-5; no definite D call. Germline V CDR1 and CDR2: SSHAT, FNYEAQ (reference sequence). The CDR3 extends over 15 amino acids.

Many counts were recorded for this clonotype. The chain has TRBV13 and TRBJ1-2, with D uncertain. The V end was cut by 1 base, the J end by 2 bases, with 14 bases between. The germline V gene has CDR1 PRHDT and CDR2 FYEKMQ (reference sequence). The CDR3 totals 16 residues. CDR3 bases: TGTGCCAGCAGCTTAGTAGGGCAGGAACTAAACTATGGCTACACCTTC. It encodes CASSLVGQELNYGYTF.

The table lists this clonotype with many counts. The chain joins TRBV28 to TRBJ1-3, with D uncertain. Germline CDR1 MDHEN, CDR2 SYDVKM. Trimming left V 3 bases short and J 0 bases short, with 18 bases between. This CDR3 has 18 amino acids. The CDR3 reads CASSFWPLSPASGNTIYF. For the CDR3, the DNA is TGTGCCAGCAGTTTTTGGCCCCTTTCTCCGGCCTCTGGAAACACCATATATTTT.

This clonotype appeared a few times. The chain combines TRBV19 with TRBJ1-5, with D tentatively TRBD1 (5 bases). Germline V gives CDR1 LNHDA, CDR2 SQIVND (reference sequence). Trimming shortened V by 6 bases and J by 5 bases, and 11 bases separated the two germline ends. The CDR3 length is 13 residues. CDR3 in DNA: TGTGCCAGTAGGGAGACAGACCATCAGCCCCAGCATTTT. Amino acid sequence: CASRETDHQPQHF.

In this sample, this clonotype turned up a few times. CDR3 protein: CASLKSQGLGEAFF. The CDR3 nucleotides are TGCGCCAGCCTAAAGTCCCAGGGGCTGGGGGAAGCTTTCTTT. The chain joins TRBV4-1 to TRBJ1-1; TRBD1 might be the D (6 bases). The CDR3 is made up of 14 amino acids. Trimming took off 8 bases at V and 8 bases at J, with 21 bases between the two ends. Germline CDR1 MGHRA, CDR2 YSYEKL.

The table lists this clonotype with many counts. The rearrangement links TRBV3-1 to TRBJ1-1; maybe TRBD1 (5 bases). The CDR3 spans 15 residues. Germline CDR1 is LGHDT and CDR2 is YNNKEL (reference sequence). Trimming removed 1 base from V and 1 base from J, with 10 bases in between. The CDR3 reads CASSQGPQGNTEAFF. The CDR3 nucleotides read TGTGCCAGCAGCCAAGGTCCCCAGGGGAACACTGAAGCTTTCTTT.

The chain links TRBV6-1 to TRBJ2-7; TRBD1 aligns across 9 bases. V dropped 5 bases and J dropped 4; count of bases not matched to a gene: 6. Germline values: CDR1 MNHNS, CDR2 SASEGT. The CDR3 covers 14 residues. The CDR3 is CASSLRQGVYEQYF. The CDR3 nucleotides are TGTGCCAGCAGTTTACGACAGGGGGTATACGAGCAGTACTTC.

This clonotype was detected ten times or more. The CDR3 loop is CASSQDWRESSYNEQFF. In DNA form, the CDR3 reads TGTGCCAGCAGCCAAGACTGGAGGGAGAGCTCCTACAATGAGCAGTTCTTC. V is TRBV3-1 and J is TRBJ2-1; D might be TRBD2 (6 bases). CDR1 is LGHDT and CDR2 is YNNKEL in the germline V gene (reference sequence). Trimming shortened V by 0 bases and J by 0 bases, and 12 bases separated the two germline ends. There are 17 residues in the CDR3.